One and the same sample provided the 5 T cell receptor beta chains below, sequenced in a study of healthy donors' naive CD4 and CD8 T cells (dated by TCRdb to between 2014 and 2016). Instrument on record: 454 GS FLX Titanium. A previously published linear amplification protocol was used to build the TCR libraries, starting from around 520 ng of total RNA. The public reads were quality trimmed at Q25 with fastp and then assembled into clones with MiXCR by TCRdb, keeping productive beta chains. CDR3 protein sequences are deduplicated, and each keeps its most common genes and DNA. The sample data list about 200,000 distinct CDR3 sequences, and about four fifths of these were observed just once. Clones ranked in the top ten supply less than 2.5% of the sample. Source material: naive CD4+ and CD8+ T cells sorted from blood, pooled from several donors. In the paper's terms, the cell subset or site label means: FACS-sorted naive CD4+ (CD45RO-CD45RA+) and naive CD8+ (CD45RA+CD27bright) T cells. These receptors all come from a pool of human donors in good health; the sample pools cells from several healthy donors.

This clonotype occurred once. This chain joins TRBV18 and TRBJ2-6; D gene ambiguous. The length of the CDR3 is 16 residues. Germline V gene lookup returns CDR1 KGHSH and CDR2 LQKENI. The V end lost 3 bases, the J end lost 0 bases, and 9 bases lay between the germline ends. In DNA form, the CDR3 reads TGTGCCAGCTCACCTCGCTTAGGCTCTGGGGCCAACGTCCTGACTTTC. This codes for CASSPRLGSGANVLTF.

The chain recombines TRBV4-1 with TRBJ1-1; possibly TRBD1 for D (6 bases). CDR1 MGHRA and CDR2 YSYEKL come from the germline V gene. V was shortened by 1 base and J by 1 base, with 10 bases between the two germline ends. CDR3 length: 15 residues. CDR3 coding DNA: TGCGCCAGCAGCCAAGGTGGGGGCGGGAACACTGAAGCTTTCTTT. It yields the protein CASSQGGGGNTEAFF.

This rearrangement joins TRBV29-1 to TRBJ1-1; D is unclear. The CDR3 extends over 12 amino acids. The germline V gene encodes CDR1 SQVTM and CDR2 ANQGSEA. V was pared by 6 bases and J by 1 base, with 9 bases between. The CDR3 bases are TGCAGCGTGGGAGCCGGGAACACTGAAGCTTTCTTT. Amino acids: CSVGAGNTEAFF.

The CDR3 loop reads CASSIDRTGGSTQYF. DNA of the CDR3: TGTGCCAGTAGTATAGATCGGACAGGCGGGTCTACGCAGTATTTT. V and J are TRBV19 and TRBJ2-3, with 7 bases lining up with TRBD1. Per the germline V gene, CDR1 is LNHDA and CDR2 is SQIVND (reference sequence). The CDR3 is made up of 15 amino acids. V lost 0 bases to trimming and J lost 8 bases; unmatched junction nucleotides: 8.

The chain uses TRBV10-3 and TRBJ2-7; D may be TRBD1 (5 bases). V lost 5 bases to trimming and J lost 5 bases, with 7 bases between them. Per germline, CDR1 ENHRY and CDR2 SYGVKD. This CDR3 contains 11 residues. The CDR3 region has the DNA TGTGCCATCAGTCAGGGTGACGAGCAGTACTTC. Translated: CAISQGDEQYF.